This T cell receptor (beta chain) was sequenced for a study of blood T cell repertoires in COVID-19. At the level of the study: From the United States, Italy and Spain came samples of acute and convalescent COVID-19. PBMCs, B-cell-depleted T cells, or T cells were the source of the cDNA or gDNA that made up the material.

Under the authors' procedure: Reference gene primer amplification gave nucleated cell count estimates. Clones were read by immunoSEQ multiplex PCR, and TCRdb kept only the in-frame ones, dropping some. V, J and clone size derive from that table, while D and trimming were established from the DNA sequence. The data hold around 200,000 clones, with about three quarters observed a single time. The V gene end was trimmed by 5 bases and the J gene end by 0 bases; junction bases not matched to a gene: 6. The germline gives CDR1 LGHNA, CDR2 YSLEER. This CDR3 contains 15 residues. Sequenced input: peripheral blood. This receptor was identified in a woman older than 75 with active or convalescent COVID-19. The rearrangement uses TRBV4-3 and TRBJ2-5; 7 bases agree with TRBD1. CDR3 sequence (DNA): TGCGCCAGCAGCATTCACAGGGGTTACCAAGAGACCCAGTACTTC. As protein: CASSIHRGYQETQYF.